This is a list of T cell receptor beta chains from one sample in a study of blood T cell repertoires in COVID-19. The protocol was immunoSEQ multiplex PCR, while the TCRdb copy is restricted to in-frame clones and leaves out a portion. The sample lists approximately 150,000 clones; approximately 80% were seen once. The sample comprised PBMCs or T cells enriched from blood (not recorded which). The source is a man between 70 and 80 years old who had been exposed to COVID-19. Both conserved end residues are part of each CDR3. The D gene is left open where the match is weak. The size field is filled for only some rows; it gives once, few, many or a size class.

clone size	J gene	D gene	V gene	CDR3 DNA	CDR3 protein
-	TRBJ1-2	-	TRBV4-3	TGCGCCAGCAGCCAAGACTCAGGTTTTGGGGGCTACACCTTC	CASSQDSGFGGYTF
-	TRBJ2-3	TRBD2	TRBV29-1	TGCAGCGTTGGCGTAGCGGGGACTAGCACAGATACGCAGTATTTT	CSVGVAGTSTDTQYF
-	TRBJ2-2	TRBD2	TRBV7-7	TGTGCCAGCAGCTTAGTAGCGGGAGCCGGGGAGCTGTTTTTT	CASSLVAGAGELFF
once	TRBJ2-2	-	TRBV2	TGTGCCAGCAGTTTGATGACAGGAGACACCGGGGAGCTGTTTTTT	CASSLMTGDTGELFF
-	TRBJ2-5	-	TRBV5-1	TGCGCCAGCAGCTTGGCCCTGAGGGGGAGGGAAGAGACCCAGTACTTC	CASSLALRGREETQYF
-	TRBJ1-6	TRBD1	TRBV9	TGTGCCAGCAGTCACGGACAGGGGCCTTCACCCCTCCACTTT	CASSHGQGPSPLHF
few	TRBJ1-1	TRBD1	TRBV15	TGTGCCACCAGCAGACCTCCCTTAAATAGACAGGGGAAGAACACTGAAGCTTTCTTT	CATSRPPLNRQGKNTEAFF
-	TRBJ1-4	-	TRBV9	TGTGCCAGCAGCCGAAACACCGCCGCTAATGAAAAACTGTTTTTT	CASSRNTAANEKLFF
-	TRBJ2-3	TRBD2	TRBV11-3	TGTGCCAGCAGCTCAGCGGGAGGGCCAGGGAAGATTAGCACAGATACGCAGTATTTT	CASSSAGGPGKISTDTQYF
-	TRBJ1-5	-	TRBV6-5	TGTGCCAGCAGTTACTCGTCCAGGGGCTTAAATCAGCCCCAGCATTTT	CASSYSSRGLNQPQHF
-	TRBJ1-6	TRBD1	TRBV6-5	TGTGCCAGCAGTTACACAGGGGTGACTTCACCCCTCCACTTT	CASSYTGVTSPLHF
many	TRBJ2-1	-	TRBV14	TGTGCCAGCAGCCCCTTGGGGCACCGGGAGCAGTTCTTC	CASSPLGHREQFF
-	TRBJ2-7	-	TRBV4-3	TGCGCCAGCAGCCACGCGACTAGTGACGAGCAGTACTTC	CASSHATSDEQYF
-	TRBJ1-6	-	TRBV10-2	TGCGCCAGCAGTGTGGCAGGGGATAATTCACCCCTCCACTTT	CASSVAGDNSPLHF
-	TRBJ2-7	TRBD1	TRBV19	TGTGCCAGTACTCAACAGGGGAAAGGCACCTACGAGCAGTACTTC	CASTQQGKGTYEQYF
-	TRBJ2-1	-	TRBV11-3	TGTGCCAGCAGCAAAAGGGGCAATGAGCAGTTCTTC	CASSKRGNEQFF
-	TRBJ1-5	-	TRBV5-4	TGTGCCAGCAGGAAGGATGACGGGTCTGAAGTTTTT	CASRKDDGSEVF